This TCR beta chain was identified during a study of early T cells in non-severe SARS-CoV-2 infection. One entry per CDR3 protein results from TCRdb running MiXCR on the 5' RACE reads. The sample includes 37,000 or so distinct CDR3 sequences, about 5.3% seen only once; the top ten take 25% to 30%. The table lists this clonotype with a few counts. CDR3 length: 16 amino acids. Trimming removed 5 bases at V and 6 bases at J, with 19 bases between. The germline CDR1 and CDR2 sequences are PRHDT and FYEKMQ (reference sequence). The chain joins TRBV13 to TRBJ2-2; the D gene is possibly TRBD2 (5 bases). Sequencing input: whole blood. This TCR derives from an adult who was a healthcare worker with PCR-confirmed SARS-CoV-2 infection or an uninfected control (not recorded which). The CDR3 spells CASSPRPAVPPGELFF. In DNA form, the CDR3 reads TGTGCCAGCAGCCCCCGGCCAGCGGTCCCCCCCGGGGAGCTGTTTTTT.